This T cell receptor (beta chain) was sequenced during a study of cytomegalovirus exposure and HLA in healthy donors. The table lists this clone with a few counts. CDR3 length: 16 residues. V shed 0 bases and J 2 bases; nucleotides not matched to a gene: 5. Germline values: CDR1 SGHRS, CDR2 YFSETQ. 13 Jbeta primers and 60 Vbeta primers were used for the PCR. The method was immunoSEQ multiplex PCR; TCRdb's version includes in-frame clones alone and lacks a portion of them. The sample has 130,000 or so clones, about two thirds seen once. The rearrangement links TRBV5-1 to TRBJ2-5; 9 bases line up with TRBD2. This sequence originates from a woman aged 40 to 55 in good health and CMV-seronegative. Sequencing input: PBMCs. The CDR3 here is CASSLVRAGGQETQYF. The CDR3 coding sequence is TGCGCCAGCAGCTTGGTGCGAGCGGGGGGTCAAGAGACCCAGTACTTC.